This is a list of T cell receptor beta chains from one sample in a study of vaccination and CD4 T cells after COVID-19. MiXCR was run by TCRdb on the PCR reads, yielding one entry per CDR3 protein. The table has about 13,000 distinct CDR3 sequences, 58% seen once. Their specific antigens are unknown. The sample here was cultured CD4+ T cells from blood, taken after SARS-CoV-2 vaccination. These receptors came from a human donor with COVID-19. CDR3s include the opening cysteine and the closing phenylalanine or tryptophan. Each record gives: clone size, V gene, J gene, D gene, CDR3 protein, CDR3 DNA. A D gene is named only where the DNA matches it firmly. Part of the rows lack a size; the others show once, few, many or a class for expanded clones.

NA	TRBV2	TRBJ1-5	NA	CASGPETHRPQHF	TGTGCCAGCGGGCCGGAGACACACCGGCCCCAGCATTTT
NA	TRBV11-3	TRBJ2-7	TRBD1	CASSLVLGTGFNEQYF	TGTGCCAGCAGCTTAGTGTTAGGGACAGGGTTTAACGAGCAGTACTTC
NA	TRBV25-1	TRBJ1-1	TRBD1	CASIKAGTANTEAFF	TGTGCCAGTATAAAGGCCGGGACAGCGAACACTGAAGCTTTCTTT
large	TRBV19	TRBJ1-1	NA	CASSILGDTEAFF	TGTGCCAGTAGTATATTAGGGGACACTGAAGCTTTCTTT
few	TRBV19	TRBJ2-7	TRBD1	CASSIDRASYEQYF	TGTGCCAGTAGTATCGACAGGGCGTCCTACGAGCAGTACTTC
NA	TRBV6-5	TRBJ1-5	NA	CASSYRVGQPQHF	TGTGCCAGCAGTTACAGGGTGGGCCAGCCCCAGCATTTT
NA	TRBV28	TRBJ2-3	TRBD2	CASSQGGRTDTQYF	TGTGCCAGCAGTCAGGGAGGGCGCACAGATACGCAGTATTTT
NA	TRBV11-3	TRBJ1-6	TRBD1	CASRRYRGRNSPLHF	TGTGCCAGCAGGCGATACAGGGGGCGAAATTCACCCCTCCACTTT
NA	TRBV6-1	TRBJ2-1	TRBD2	CASSEDWGLAGEFF	TGTGCCAGCAGTGAAGACTGGGGACTAGCGGGCGAGTTCTTC
NA	TRBV24-1	TRBJ1-2	NA	CATSDSLQVVSYTF	TGTGCCACCAGTGATTCCCTGCAGGTGGTGAGCTACACCTTC
NA	TRBV12-3/TRBV12-4	TRBJ2-1	NA	CASSFPGNPVSEQFF	TGTGCCAGCAGCTTCCCAGGGAATCCGGTTAGTGAGCAGTTCTTC
NA	TRBV20-1	TRBJ2-5	NA	CSGRSPGPETQYF	TGCAGCGGACGGAGTCCGGGCCCGGAGACCCAGTACTTC
NA	TRBV28	TRBJ2-3	NA	CASSPTGPGSTDTQYF	TGTGCCAGCAGTCCCACTGGGCCGGGGAGCACAGATACGCAGTATTTT
few	TRBV4-1	TRBJ1-5	NA	CASSQVYPGYQPQHF	TGCGCCAGCAGCCAAGTGTACCCAGGGTACCAGCCCCAGCATTTT
NA	TRBV4-2	TRBJ2-5	NA	CASSTSQAGNQETQYF	TGTGCCAGCAGCACTTCGCAGGCAGGAAACCAAGAGACCCAGTACTTC
NA	TRBV6-1	TRBJ2-2	NA	CASSPLGTGELFF	TGTGCCAGCAGCCCCCTCGGCACCGGGGAGCTGTTTTTT
NA	TRBV20-1	TRBJ1-2	TRBD1	CSAIGTVGGYTF	TGCAGTGCTATCGGGACAGTGGGTGGCTACACCTTC
NA	TRBV12-3/TRBV12-4	TRBJ1-3	NA	CASSLAQGGSGNTIYF	TGTGCCAGCAGTTTAGCGCAAGGGGGCTCTGGAAACACCATATATTTT
NA	TRBV6-1	TRBJ2-1	NA	CASSLDGVVDEQFF	TGTGCCAGCAGCCTGGACGGCGTTGTGGATGAGCAGTTCTTC
NA	TRBV29-1	TRBJ2-3	TRBD1	CSVEPGGHTDTQYF	TGCAGCGTTGAACCAGGGGGTCACACAGATACGCAGTATTTT
few	TRBV27	TRBJ2-2	TRBD1	CASSIDRGDTGELFF	TGTGCCAGCAGTATAGACAGGGGTGACACCGGGGAGCTGTTTTTT
NA	TRBV15	TRBJ2-7	NA	CATSREIATEQYF	TGTGCCACCAGCAGAGAGATAGCAACCGAGCAGTACTTC
NA	TRBV28	TRBJ2-3	TRBD2	CASTIGGGLYTQYF	TGTGCCAGCACCATCGGGGGGGGGCTTTATACGCAGTATTTT
few	TRBV7-2	TRBJ2-7	NA	CASSLARGPSYEQYF	TGTGCCAGCAGCTTAGCGCGGGGGCCGTCCTACGAGCAGTACTTC
few	TRBV5-1	TRBJ1-1	NA	CASSLEGNTEAFF	TGCGCCAGCAGCTTGGAGGGCAACACTGAAGCTTTCTTT
few	TRBV7-2	TRBJ1-2	TRBD1	CASSPGTVGYTF	TGTGCCAGCAGCCCCGGGACAGTAGGCTACACCTTC
NA	TRBV19	TRBJ1-1	TRBD1	CASSMTGGANTEAFF	TGTGCCAGTAGTATGACAGGGGGAGCGAACACTGAAGCTTTCTTT
NA	TRBV6-5	TRBJ2-7	NA	CASSYSGTISYEQYF	TGTGCCAGCAGTTACTCCGGGACAATCTCCTACGAGCAGTACTTC
once	TRBV7-8	TRBJ1-3	NA	CASSWDTDFSGNTIYF	TGTGCCAGCAGCTGGGACACCGACTTCTCTGGAAACACCATATATTTT
once	TRBV29-1	TRBJ2-1	NA	CSGNRVYNEQFF	TGCAGCGGAAACAGGGTTTACAATGAGCAGTTCTTC
NA	TRBV6-5	TRBJ1-2	TRBD1	CASSYSDRPDRVYGYTF	TGTGCCAGCAGTTACTCCGACCGCCCGGACAGGGTTTACGGCTACACCTTC
NA	TRBV20-1	TRBJ2-3	NA	CSVEGRINTQYF	TGCAGTGTGGAGGGGCGCATTAATACGCAGTATTTT
NA	TRBV20-1	TRBJ2-1	NA	CSARDQRQGGNEQFF	TGCAGTGCTAGAGATCAGAGACAGGGAGGAAATGAGCAGTTCTTC
once	TRBV11-1	TRBJ2-1	TRBD1	CASSEGGGVFDEQFF	TGTGCCAGCAGCGAAGGGGGCGGCGTTTTCGATGAGCAGTTCTTC
NA	TRBV6-1	TRBJ2-5	TRBD1	CASSPTGQGGTQYF	TGTGCCAGCAGCCCCACTGGACAGGGGGGGACCCAGTACTTC
NA	TRBV7-6	TRBJ2-3	TRBD1	CASSPGQGTLSTDTQYF	TGTGCTAGCAGCCCGGGACAGGGAACCCTAAGCACAGATACGCAGTATTTT
NA	TRBV20-1	TRBJ1-2	NA	CSARQASDYGYTF	TGCAGTGCCCGACAGGCCTCGGACTATGGCTACACCTTC
few	TRBV6-5	TRBJ1-1	NA	CASSYSSTEAFF	TGTGCCAGCAGTTACTCGAGCACTGAAGCTTTCTTT
NA	TRBV12-3/TRBV12-4	TRBJ1-6	NA	CASSPTATGSPLHF	TGTGCCAGCAGCCCTACAGCGACTGGCTCACCCCTCCACTTT
NA	TRBV7-9	TRBJ1-1	NA	CASSLSAGGAFF	TGTGCTAGCAGCTTATCCGCCGGGGGAGCTTTCTTT
NA	TRBV19	TRBJ2-1	NA	CASSIRVEQFF	TGTGCCAGTAGTATTAGAGTTGAGCAGTTCTTC
NA	TRBV5-8	TRBJ1-2	NA	CASSLGAPGYTF	TGTGCCAGCAGCTTAGGGGCGCCGGGCTACACCTTC
NA	TRBV20-1	TRBJ2-7	TRBD1	CSARDRGQRSSEQYF	TGCAGTGCTAGAGATAGGGGACAGCGTTCAAGCGAGCAGTACTTC
NA	TRBV7-9	TRBJ1-6	NA	CASSLESGLGGSPLHF	TGTGCCAGCAGCTTAGAATCAGGGCTAGGGGGTTCACCCCTCCACTTT